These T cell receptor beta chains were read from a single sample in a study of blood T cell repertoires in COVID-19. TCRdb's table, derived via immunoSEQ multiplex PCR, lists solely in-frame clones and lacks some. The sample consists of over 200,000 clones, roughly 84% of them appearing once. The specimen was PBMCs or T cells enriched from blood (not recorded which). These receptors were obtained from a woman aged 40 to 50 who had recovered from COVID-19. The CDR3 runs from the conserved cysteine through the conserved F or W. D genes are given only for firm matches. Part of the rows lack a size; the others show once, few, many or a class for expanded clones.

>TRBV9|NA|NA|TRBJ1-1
TGTGCCAGCAGCGTAGCCTTGAACACTGAAGCTTTCTTT
CASSVALNTEAFF
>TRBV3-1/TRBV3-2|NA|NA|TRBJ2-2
TGTGCCAGCAGCCATAGCCGTAGGGAGCTGTTTTTT
CASSHSRRELFF
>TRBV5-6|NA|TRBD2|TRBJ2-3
TGTGCCAGCCGGGGACTAGCGGAACGATTCACAGATACGCAGTATTTT
CASRGLAERFTDTQYF
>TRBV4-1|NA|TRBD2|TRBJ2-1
TGCGCCAGCAGCCACGCTAGCGGGGGTGAGCAGTTCTTC
CASSHASGGEQFF
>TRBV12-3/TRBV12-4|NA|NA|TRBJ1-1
TGTGCCAGCAGGTTCATGAACACTGAAGCTTTCTTT
CASRFMNTEAFF
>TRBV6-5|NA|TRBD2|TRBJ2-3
TGTGCCAGCAGTTTATCTAGCGGGAGGGCCGGAGATACGCAGTATTTT
CASSLSSGRAGDTQYF
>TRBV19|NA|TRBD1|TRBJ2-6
TGTGCCAGTAGCAGGACTGGGACAGGGCGAGGGGCCAACGTCCTGACTTTC
CASSRTGTGRGANVLTF
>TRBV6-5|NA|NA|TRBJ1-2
TGTGCCAGCAGATTTCTGACGGGAAACTATGGCTACACCTTC
CASRFLTGNYGYTF
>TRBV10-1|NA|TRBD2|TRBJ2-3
TGCGCCAGCAGTGAGTCTACGGGAGGAACGACAGATACGCAGTATTTT
CASSESTGGTTDTQYF
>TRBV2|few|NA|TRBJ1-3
TGTGCCAGCAGTCCTCAATTGACAGGCGGTGGAAACACCATATATTTT
CASSPQLTGGGNTIYF